One and the same sample provided the 28 T cell receptor beta chains below, sequenced in a study of response to subunit inactivated influenza vaccine. One entry per CDR3 protein results from TCRdb running MiXCR on the RT-PCR reads. The table includes around 530,000 distinct CDR3 sequences, 12% detected once. The starting material was PBMCs from blood, obtained on the day of vaccination. Every receptor here comes from a man between 50 and 59 years old who received an inactivated influenza vaccine.

This clonotype was seen only a few times. V is TRBV2 and J is TRBJ2-7; maybe TRBD1 (6 bases). V gave up 6 bases and J gave up 5 bases, with 14 bases separating them. The CDR3 totals 13 residues. Germline CDR1 is SNHLY and CDR2 is FYNNEI. The CDR3 DNA reads TGTGCCAGCAGCTGGACAGTTATTGACGAGCAGTACTTC. It codes for CASSWTVIDEQYF.

This clonotype was observed many times. The chain has TRBV7-2 and TRBJ2-1; 9 nucleotides align to TRBD1. The CDR3 is made up of 15 amino acids. After removal of 5 bases from V and 5 bases from J, the junction contained 7 bases not matched to a gene. Per germline, CDR1 SGHTA and CDR2 FQGNSA. CDR3 sequence (DNA): TGTGCCAGCAGCCCCCCCGGGACAGGGCACAATGAGCAGTTCTTC. Protein: CASSPPGTGHNEQFF.

This clonotype came up once. V usage is TRBV9 and J usage is TRBJ2-1; a weak D match, TRBD2 (5 bases). CDR3 length: 15 residues. V was clipped by 3 bases and J by 2 bases, with 12 bases between them. From germline, CDR1 is SGDLS and CDR2 YYNGEE. The CDR3 nucleotides are TGTGCCAGCAGCGAAAGCGGAGCAGCCTACAATGAGCAGTTCTTC. It specifies CASSESGAAYNEQFF.

This clonotype was counted ten times or more. This sequence joins TRBV2 and TRBJ2-5; the D gene is possibly TRBD1 (5 bases). Germline V gene lookup returns CDR1 SNHLY and CDR2 FYNNEI. This CDR3 has 13 residues. Trimming pared 7 bases from V and 1 base from J, leaving 10 bases between. The CDR3: CASKPDSQETQYF. The CDR3 nucleotides read TGTGCCAGCAAGCCCGACAGCCAAGAGACCCAGTACTTC. The full variable domain, in which reference TRBV2 and TRBJ2-5 provide the parts outside the CDR3, is EPEVTQTPSHQVTQMGQEVILRCVPISNHLYFYWYRQILGQKVEFLVSFYNNEISEKSEIFDDQFSVERPDGSNFTLKIRSTKLEDSAMYFCASKPDSQETQYFGPGTRLLVL.

The sample holds many counts of this clonotype. V gene TRBV2 combines with J gene TRBJ1-5, with D hard to call. The CDR3 has 13 amino acids. Deletions cut 6 bases from V and 7 bases from J, with 13 bases between. The germline gives CDR1 SNHLY, CDR2 FYNNEI. The CDR3 spells CASRKLGYQPQHF. CDR3 in DNA: TGTGCCAGCAGGAAGCTCGGATACCAGCCCCAGCATTTT.

This clonotype occurred a few times. V is TRBV5-1 and J is TRBJ2-2, with a possible D match to TRBD1 (5 bases). V shed 1 base and J shed 0 bases, with 10 bases lying between them. CDR1 is SGHRS and CDR2 is YFSETQ in the germline V gene. The CDR3 runs to 16 residues. The DNA of the CDR3 is TGCGCCAGCAGCTTGCAGGGCAGCACGAACACCGGGGAGCTGTTTTTT. Translating gives CASSLQGSTNTGELFF.

The J gene is TRBJ2-5, the V gene TRBV20-1; 10 positions match TRBD2. The trim removed 2 bases at V and 0 bases at J, leaving 6 bases unmatched. CDR1 DFQATT and CDR2 SNEGSKA come from the germline V gene (reference sequence). CDR3 length: 16 residues. The CDR3 loop is CSARSIAGGNQETQYF. The CDR3 bases are TGCAGTGCTAGATCCATAGCGGGGGGTAACCAAGAGACCCAGTACTTC.

This clonotype showed up just a few times. The V and J genes are TRBV5-1 and TRBJ2-2; D possibly uses TRBD1 or TRBD2 (5 bases each). This CDR3 spans 15 amino acids. Between the trimmed V and J ends, which lost 3 bases and 1 base, there was a span of 10 bases. Germline V gives CDR1 SGHRS, CDR2 YFSETQ. CDR3 sequence: CASSWDGMNTGELFF. The CDR3 nucleotides are TGCGCCAGCAGCTGGGACGGGATGAACACCGGGGAGCTGTTTTTT.

This clonotype was seen at least ten times. This chain connects TRBV2 to TRBJ1-1; 7 nucleotides agree with TRBD1. The CDR3 is 14 residues long. J lost 0 bases, V lost 9 bases, and 7 bases had no gene match. In germline, CDR1 is SNHLY, CDR2 FYNNEI. The CDR3 region is CARRDSRMNTEAFF. CDR3 DNA: TGTGCCAGGAGGGACAGCCGAATGAACACTGAAGCTTTCTTT. Full variable domain (outside the CDR3, taken from reference TRBV2 and TRBJ1-1): EPEVTQTPSHQVTQMGQEVILRCVPISNHLYFYWYRQILGQKVEFLVSFYNNEISEKSEIFDDQFSVERPDGSNFTLKIRSTKLEDSAMYFCARRDSRMNTEAFFGQGTRLTVV.

This clonotype was seen more than once but under ten times. The chain carries TRBV7-9 and TRBJ2-6, with a tentative D call TRBD1 (6 bases). The CDR3 has 16 residues. V was clipped by 5 bases and J by 4 bases, with 15 bases between them. Germline V gives CDR1 SEHNR, CDR2 FQNEAQ (reference sequence). CDR3 sequence (DNA): TGTGCCAGCAGCACCCGACAGGCGAACGGGGCCAACGTCCTGACTTTC. This gives the protein CASSTRQANGANVLTF.

The V call is TRBV10-1, the J call TRBJ2-7; TRBD2 aligns across 9 bases. In germline, CDR1 is WNHNN, CDR2 SYGVQD (reference sequence). The CDR3 consists of 18 residues. After removal of 7 bases from V and 0 bases from J, the junction contained 16 bases not matched to a gene. The CDR3 nucleotides are TGCGCCAGCAATTTATCCCAAAGCGGGGGGTTCTCCTCCTACGAGCAGTACTTC. It yields the protein CASNLSQSGGFSSYEQYF.

There are a few counts of this clonotype. The genes are TRBV3-1 and TRBJ1-5; 7 nucleotides align to TRBD1. The CDR3 is 16 amino acids. Germline V gene lookup returns CDR1 LGHDT and CDR2 YNNKEL (reference sequence). V lost 0 bases, J lost 4 bases, and 6 bases stayed unmatched. CDR3 protein: CASSQDGQGVNQPQHF. As DNA, the CDR3 is TGTGCCAGCAGCCAAGACGGTCAGGGGGTGAATCAGCCCCAGCATTTT.

The V and J genes are TRBV12-3 or TRBV12-4 and TRBJ1-4, with unresolved D. There are 14 residues in the CDR3. The V and J ends lost 5 bases and 6 bases respectively, with 13 bases between them. CDR3 loop: CASSRGVVDEKLFF. CDR3 bases: TGTGCCAGCAGTCGCGGGGTGGTGGATGAAAAACTGTTTTTT.

The sample holds a few counts of this clonotype. This rearrangement joins TRBV7-9 to TRBJ1-2; 7 bases agree with TRBD1. The V segment lost 5 bases and the J segment 4 bases; nucleotides outside the gene matches: 10. Germline CDR1 and CDR2: SEHNR and FQNEAQ (reference sequence). The CDR3 loop spans 15 amino acids. The CDR3 region has the DNA TGTGCCAGCAGCACAAACAGGGGCGCAGGCTATGGCTACACCTTC. It yields the protein CASSTNRGAGYGYTF.

In this sample, this clonotype turned up a few times. One end of the junction varies from germline; a read error may be responsible. V is TRBV24-1 and J is TRBJ1-5, with TRBD1 as a possible D gene (6 bases). The CDR3 totals 13 residues. Germline values: CDR1 KGHDR, CDR2 SFDVKD. The CDR3 loop is CATAGAGNQPKHF. CDR3 sequence (DNA): TGTGCCACCGCAGGGGCGGGCAATCAGCCCAAGCATTTT.

This chain connects TRBV28 to TRBJ2-7; D gene unclear. The CDR3 sequence is 14 residues long. The germline V gene has CDR1 MDHEN and CDR2 SYDVKM. Trimming removed 3 bases at V and 2 bases at J, with 11 bases between. CDR3 in amino acids: CASSFRTFAYEQYF. The DNA for the CDR3 is TGTGCCAGCAGTTTTAGGACGTTCGCCTACGAGCAGTACTTC. The full variable domain, rest sourced from reference TRBV28 and TRBJ2-7, is DVKVTQSSRYLVKRTGEKVFLECVQDMDHENMFWYRQDPGLGLRLIYFSYDVKMKEKGDIPEGYSVSREKKERFSLILESASTNQTSMYLCASSFRTFAYEQYFGPGTRLTVT.

In this sample, this clonotype turned up a few times. Here the CDR3 DNA reads TGTGCCAGCAGCCTGGGACAGCGCCAGAATAATGAAAAACTGTTTTTT. Translated: CASSLGQRQNNEKLFF. The rearrangement joins TRBV6-2 or TRBV6-3 to TRBJ1-4, with 7 bases aligning to TRBD1. Germline V CDR1 and CDR2: MNHEY, SVGEGT. The CDR3 runs 16 residues. The V and J ends lost 6 bases and 4 bases, in that order; junction bases with no gene match: 11.

This clonotype turned up a few times. The chain is built from TRBV4-1 and TRBJ1-4; the D gene is possibly TRBD1 (6 bases). The CDR3 contains 16 residues. Germline V gene lookup returns CDR1 MGHRA and CDR2 YSYEKL. The germline V and J ends were trimmed by 0 bases and 0 bases, with 8 bases remaining between them. In nucleotides, the CDR3 is TGCGCCAGCAGCCAAGATAGGGGGGCAACTAATGAAAAACTGTTTTTT. Translation: CASSQDRGATNEKLFF.

This clonotype was detected a few times. The chain has TRBV7-8 and TRBJ2-1, with D unresolved. The CDR3 loop spans 13 amino acids. Trimming left V 3 bases short and J 7 bases short, with 10 bases between. Germline CDR1 SGHVS, CDR2 FQNEAQ. DNA for the CDR3: TGTGCCAGCAGCTTCACAAGTCGGAATGAGCAGTTCTTC. Its protein product is CASSFTSRNEQFF.

This clonotype was counted ten times or more. This chain joins TRBV24-1 and TRBJ2-1; TRBD1 is a possible D gene (5 bases). CDR1 and CDR2 (germline): KGHDR, SFDVKD. Between the trimmed V and J ends, which lost 1 base and 3 bases, there was a span of 12 bases. This CDR3 has 16 residues. The CDR3 DNA reads TGTGCCACCAGTGATTTCGGGCGAGGACACTACAATGAGCAGTTCTTC. Encoded protein: CATSDFGRGHYNEQFF.

In the case of this clonotype: Possible read error: a much larger clone is one base away. The chain employs TRBV20-1 and TRBJ2-1; TRBD2 aligns across 8 bases. Trimming at V came to 0 bases and at J to 3 bases, leaving 10 bases not matched to a gene. Germline CDR1 reads DFQATT; CDR2 reads SNEGSKA (reference sequence). The CDR3 is 17 amino acids. The CDR3 here is CSARDLELAEHYNEQFF. CDR3 nucleotides: TGCAGTGCTAGAGATCTCGAACTAGCGGAACACTACAATGAGCAGTTCTTC.

Only a few counts were recorded for this clonotype. The rearrangement links TRBV29-1 to TRBJ2-6, with D perhaps matching TRBD1 or TRBD2 (5 bases each). CDR1 and CDR2 (germline): SQVTM, ANQGSEA. Trimming left V 6 bases short and J 0 bases short, with 12 bases between. This CDR3 comprises 15 residues. This chain's CDR3 is CSVWGSSSGANVLTF. The CDR3 DNA follows: TGCAGCGTATGGGGGAGTTCCTCTGGGGCCAACGTCCTGACTTTC.

This chain connects TRBV12-3 or TRBV12-4 to TRBJ2-3; TRBD2 is a possible D gene (5 bases). V lost 10 bases, J lost 5 bases, and 22 bases lay in between. The CDR3 consists of 15 residues. In nucleotides, the CDR3 is TGTGCCACCACCAGATTGGGAGTAATAGGAGATACGCAGTATTTT. It specifies CATTRLGVIGDTQYF.

This clonotype was counted only a few times. The V call is TRBV20-1, the J call TRBJ2-2; 7 nucleotides agree with TRBD1. CDR3 size: 16 residues. V was pared by 2 bases and J by 0 bases, with 6 bases of the junction left unmatched. Germline CDR1 DFQATT, CDR2 SNEGSKA (reference sequence). The CDR3 DNA sequence: TGCAGTGCTAGACCACGACAGGGAACGAACACCGGGGAGCTGTTTTTT. As protein: CSARPRQGTNTGELFF.

The CDR3 region is CSAGQGPYESQYF. The DNA for the CDR3 is TGCAGCGCGGGACAGGGACCCTACGAGAGTCAGTACTTC. The chain links TRBV29-1 to TRBJ2-7, with TRBD1 matching 9 bases. This CDR3 spans 13 amino acids. J gave up 10 bases and V 7 bases, and 14 bases lay outside the gene matches. Germline CDR1 is SQVTM and CDR2 is ANQGSEA.

V and J are TRBV29-1 and TRBJ2-7, with unresolved D. Germline assignment: CDR1 SQVTM and CDR2 ANQGSEA. With 5 bases removed from V and 3 bases from J, the gap between germline ends came to 14 bases. The CDR3 loop spans 13 amino acids. The CDR3 region has the DNA TGCAGCGTTTGGGATTCTATACGCTACGAGCAGTACTTC. This codes for CSVWDSIRYEQYF.

This clonotype has only a few counts. The chain carries TRBV7-2 and TRBJ2-3, with a possible D match to TRBD1 (6 bases). V shed 0 bases and J shed 0 bases, with 7 bases lying between them. Germline CDR1 and CDR2: SGHTA and FQGNSA. The CDR3 extends over 15 amino acids. The CDR3 DNA sequence: TGTGCCAGCAGCTTAGCGGGACATAGCACAGATACGCAGTATTTT. Its translation is CASSLAGHSTDTQYF.

This clonotype was counted a few times. The CDR3 sequence: CAIRTPGQGNEQYF. The CDR3 DNA sequence: TGTGCCATCAGGACACCGGGACAGGGGAACGAGCAGTACTTC. This rearrangement joins TRBV10-3 to TRBJ2-7; TRBD1 agrees at 10 bases. The CDR3 length is 14 residues. Germline loops: CDR1 ENHRY, CDR2 SYGVKD. With V trimmed by 6 bases and J by 5 bases, 7 bases remained unmatched.